Following are 27 T cell receptor beta chains from one sample sequenced in a study of neurological immune-mediated disorders. TCRdb passed the 5' RACE reads through MiXCR, listing each CDR3 protein once. This table holds about 59,000 distinct CDR3 sequences, less than 25% found once. Sample time point: technical triplicate 2. The sample taken for sequencing was PBMCs. These receptors came from a man aged 55-75 years with HTLV-1-associated myelopathy (HAM/TSP).

This clonotype was counted at least ten times. J is TRBJ1-1 and V is TRBV20-1; the D is unclear. CDR1 and CDR2 (germline): DFQATT, SNEGSKA (reference sequence). The CDR3 sequence is 18 residues long. V lost 0 bases and J lost 0, with 20 bases in between. CDR3 nucleotides: TGCAGTGCTAGAGAACTGAGAGGAGCCGATCCTCTGAACACTGAAGCTTTCTTT. Translated: CSARELRGADPLNTEAFF.

At least ten counts were recorded for this clonotype. The gene calls are TRBV20-1 and TRBJ1-5; D call uncertain. There are 15 residues in the CDR3. Trimming shortened V by 0 bases and J by 1 base, and 10 bases separated the two germline ends. Germline loops: CDR1 DFQATT, CDR2 SNEGSKA (reference sequence). The chain's CDR3 is CSARDGIFSNQPQHF. For the CDR3, the DNA is TGCAGTGCTAGAGATGGGATATTCAGCAATCAGCCCCAGCATTTT.

This clonotype appeared many times. This rearrangement joins TRBV7-9 to TRBJ2-1; D assignment may be TRBD1 or TRBD2 (5 bases each). Per germline, CDR1 SEHNR and CDR2 FQNEAQ (reference sequence). V gave up 4 bases and J gave up 10 bases, with 14 bases separating them. The CDR3 is 13 amino acids. CDR3 sequence (DNA): TGTGCCAGCAGCTCGAGCCTCCGGGGCGAGCAGTTCTTC. Amino acid sequence: CASSSSLRGEQFF.

J is TRBJ1-5 and V is TRBV5-1; 7 positions agree with TRBD1. Germline CDR1 is SGHRS and CDR2 is YFSETQ. With V trimmed by 2 bases and J by 5 bases, 1 base remained unmatched. This CDR3 comprises 13 residues. This CDR3 reads CASSFGTDQPQHF. In nucleotides, the CDR3 is TGCGCCAGCAGCTTTGGGACAGATCAGCCCCAGCATTTT. Full variable domain (rest looked up from reference TRBV5-1 and TRBJ1-5): KAGVTQTPRYLIKTRGQQVTLSCSPISGHRSVSWYQQTPGQGLQFLFEYFSETQRNKGNFPGRFSGRQFSNSRSEMNVSTLELGDSALYLCASSFGTDQPQHFGDGTRLSIL.

The table lists this clonotype with many counts. The chain recombines TRBV2 with TRBJ2-1, with 14 bases that match TRBD2. The CDR3 has 16 residues. Germline CDR1 reads SNHLY; CDR2 reads FYNNEI. V was pared by 1 base and J by 6 bases, with 2 bases of the junction left unmatched. CDR3 in amino acids: CASSEEGLAGVNEQFF. In nucleotides, the CDR3 is TGTGCCAGCAGTGAAGAGGGACTAGCGGGAGTCAATGAGCAGTTCTTC.

J is TRBJ2-3 and V is TRBV5-8; either TRBD1 or TRBD2 may fit D (5 bases each). Trimming left V 1 base short and J 2 bases short, with 11 bases between. This CDR3 has 15 residues. Germline values: CDR1 SGHTS, CDR2 YDEGEE. CDR3 bases: TGTGCCAGCAGCTTGATTGGGGGAACCACAGATACGCAGTATTTT. Residues: CASSLIGGTTDTQYF. Combining the CDR3 with reference TRBV5-8 and TRBJ2-3 gives the whole variable domain EAGVTQSPTHLIKTRGQQATLRCSPISGHTSVYWYQQALGLGLQFLLWYDEGEERNRGNFPPRFSGRQFPNYSSELNVNALELEDSALYLCASSLIGGTTDTQYFGPGTRLTVL.

There are many counts of this clonotype. The V call is TRBV5-1, the J call TRBJ2-5, with D perhaps matching TRBD1 or TRBD2 (5 bases each). This CDR3 is built from 15 residues. Germline V gives CDR1 SGHRS, CDR2 YFSETQ. V was cut by 4 bases and J by 2 bases, with 15 bases left in between. This CDR3 reads CASSQDTGQQETQYF. The CDR3 coding sequence is TGCGCCAGCAGCCAGGACACGGGGCAACAAGAGACCCAGTACTTC. The whole variable domain, remainder taken from reference TRBV5-1 and TRBJ2-5, is KAGVTQTPRYLIKTRGQQVTLSCSPISGHRSVSWYQQTPGQGLQFLFEYFSETQRNKGNFPGRFSGRQFSNSRSEMNVSTLELGDSALYLCASSQDTGQQETQYFGPGTRLLVL.

To note about this clonotype: The junction departs from the called germline gene at one end, perhaps through a read error. This sequence joins TRBV29-1 and TRBJ1-2; no reliable D call. Germline loops: CDR1 SQVTM, CDR2 ANQGSEA. This CDR3 comprises 9 residues. CDR3 loop: CSLAYGYNF. In DNA, the CDR3 is TGCAGCCTTGCGTATGGCTACAACTTC.

The V call is TRBV10-1, the J call TRBJ2-3, with 7 bases that match TRBD2. With 6 bases clipped from V and 3 bases from J, the junction kept 6 bases outside the gene matches. CDR3 size: 14 residues. Germline V gives CDR1 WNHNN, CDR2 SYGVQD (reference sequence). CDR3 DNA: TGCGCCAGCAGCGATACTAGCGCGACAGATACGCAGTATTTT. Translation gives CASSDTSATDTQYF.

This clonotype has ten or more counts. The CDR3 protein is CSATGPWSSYNSPLHF. The DNA for the CDR3 is TGCAGTGCTACGGGCCCCTGGAGCTCCTATAATTCACCCCTCCACTTT. This chain links TRBV20-1 with TRBJ1-6; D gene uncertain. Germline CDR1 and CDR2: DFQATT and SNEGSKA (reference sequence). The CDR3 loop spans 16 amino acids. V was trimmed by 4 bases and J by 0 bases, leaving 13 bases between them.

Ten or more counts support this clonotype. The chain uses TRBV12-3 or TRBV12-4 and TRBJ1-2, with a weak D call TRBD1 (5 bases). Trimming cost V 3 bases and J 4 bases, with 18 bases left between them. CDR3 length: 16 residues. This CDR3 reads CASSLGWGLGTYGYTF. CDR3 bases: TGTGCCAGCAGTTTGGGGTGGGGCTTGGGTACCTATGGCTACACCTTC.

The rearrangement links TRBV28 to TRBJ2-2; 8 nucleotides align to TRBD1. This CDR3 is built from 16 residues. Germline assignment: CDR1 MDHEN and CDR2 SYDVKM. Germline trimming cut 6 bases from V and 6 bases from J; bases unmatched to any gene: 12. CDR3 loop: CASRQSTGVFAGELFF. DNA of the CDR3: TGTGCCAGCAGACAATCGACAGGGGTTTTTGCCGGGGAGCTGTTTTTT.

This clonotype appeared many times. This sequence joins TRBV29-1 and TRBJ2-7; D unresolved. Germline CDR1 SQVTM, CDR2 ANQGSEA. The CDR3 sequence is 14 residues long. The V and J ends lost 4 bases and 7 bases respectively, with 20 bases between them. The CDR3 coding sequence is TGCAGCGTTGTTGACGACGCCGGCCGTAGGGAGCAGTACTTC. It codes for CSVVDDAGRREQYF.

This clonotype occurred many times. V and J are TRBV5-5 and TRBJ2-3, with 9 bases aligning to TRBD1. CDR1 and CDR2 (germline): SGHKS, YYEKEE (reference sequence). The CDR3 spans 14 residues. The J segment lost 8 bases and the V segment lost 7 bases, leaving 11 bases of the junction unmatched. The CDR3 loop is CASGPGQGGTTQYF. CDR3 nucleotide sequence: TGTGCCAGCGGACCGGGACAGGGTGGGACTACGCAGTATTTT.

This clonotype has a count of ten or more. This chain joins TRBV12-3 or TRBV12-4 and TRBJ2-7; D may be TRBD2 (6 bases). V lost 8 bases to trimming and J lost 5 bases, with 19 bases between them. The CDR3 loop spans 14 amino acids. This CDR3 is CASRLSGGSHEQYF. CDR3 nucleotide sequence: TGTGCCAGCCGCCTGTCCGGGGGTAGTCACGAGCAGTACTTC.

This clonotype was counted many times. This chain uses TRBV10-3 with TRBJ1-1; D might be TRBD1 (5 bases). The V and J ends lost 2 bases and 1 base respectively, with 5 bases between them. The CDR3 runs to 13 residues. Germline V gives CDR1 ENHRY, CDR2 SYGVKD. CDR3 sequence: CAISEGGNTEAFF. CDR3 nucleotide sequence: TGTGCCATCAGTGAGGGGGGGAACACTGAAGCTTTCTTT.

The genes are TRBV5-1 and TRBJ2-2, with D unclear. CDR1 and CDR2 from the germline V gene are SGHRS and YFSETQ. Trimming took off 5 bases at V and 4 bases at J, with 21 bases between the two ends. This CDR3 contains 17 residues. Written as DNA, the CDR3 is TGCGCCAGCAGTTCTCAGCAAACACCATGGCGCACCGGGGAGCTGTTTTTT. Its protein product is CASSSQQTPWRTGELFF.

This clonotype was detected once. The genes are TRBV20-1 and TRBJ2-3, with D possibly being TRBD2 (6 bases). From germline, CDR1 is DFQATT and CDR2 SNEGSKA (reference sequence). This CDR3 has 14 amino acids. Trimming took off 0 bases at V and 4 bases at J, with 11 bases between the two ends. The CDR3 sequence is CSAREGGGADTQYF. The CDR3, as DNA: TGCAGTGCTAGAGAGGGGGGAGGCGCAGATACGCAGTATTTT.

The chain is built from TRBV5-1 and TRBJ1-1, with 7 bases that match TRBD1. The V gene end was trimmed by 4 bases and the J gene end by 3 bases; junction bases not matched to a gene: 12. The germline V gene has CDR1 SGHRS and CDR2 YFSETQ. The CDR3 contains 16 residues. Here the CDR3 DNA reads TGCGCCAGCAGCACGGGACAGCCAAATTTCGACACTGAAGCTTTCTTT. It codes for CASSTGQPNFDTEAFF.

This clonotype has a count of ten or more. This rearrangement joins TRBV6-6 to TRBJ2-7, with 8 bases matching TRBD2. The CDR3 sequence is 14 residues long. CDR1 is MNHNY and CDR2 is SVGAGI in the germline V gene (reference sequence). Trimming removed 3 bases from V and 2 bases from J; junction bases left unmatched: 3. Here the CDR3 DNA reads TGTGCCAGCAGTTATACTAGCGGAGCCTACGAGCAGTACTTC. It specifies CASSYTSGAYEQYF.

This clonotype was seen only a few times. The chain employs TRBV2 and TRBJ1-5, with a weak D call TRBD1 (5 bases). The germline V gene encodes CDR1 SNHLY and CDR2 FYNNEI. The CDR3 is 15 amino acids. V was pared by 1 base and J by 3 bases, with 10 bases between. CDR3 in amino acids: CASSEGGQTNQPQHF. The CDR3 DNA follows: TGTGCCAGCAGTGAAGGGGGCCAGACCAATCAGCCCCAGCATTTT.

In this sample, this clonotype turned up many times. The chain uses TRBV7-9 and TRBJ2-7; D gene unclear. V lost 1 base and J lost 6, with 19 bases in between. Germline lookup yields CDR1 SEHNR and CDR2 FQNEAQ (reference sequence). The CDR3 is made up of 16 amino acids. CDR3 residues: CASSLDTGPKDGEQYF. In DNA, the CDR3 is TGTGCCAGCAGCTTAGACACCGGGCCCAAGGACGGCGAGCAGTACTTC.

V gene TRBV9 combines with J gene TRBJ2-1; either TRBD1 or TRBD2 may fit D (5 bases each). The CDR3 spans 13 residues. Trimming pared 2 bases from V and 7 bases from J, leaving 10 bases between. Germline lookup yields CDR1 SGDLS and CDR2 YYNGEE. The CDR3 loop reads CASSVGTANEQFF. CDR3 in DNA: TGTGCCAGCAGCGTGGGGACGGCGAATGAGCAGTTCTTC.

This clonotype occurred many times. The chain is built from TRBV18 and TRBJ2-5; D may be TRBD2 (5 bases). CDR1 is KGHSH, CDR2 LQKENI, per germline. The CDR3 is 13 amino acids. V lost 2 bases and J 5 bases, leaving 9 bases between the germline ends. CDR3 coding DNA: TGTGCCAGCTCACCAGAGGGCTTGGAGACCCAGTACTTC. Amino acids: CASSPEGLETQYF.

At least ten counts were recorded for this clonotype. The V and J genes are TRBV20-1 and TRBJ2-1; 8 bases align to TRBD1. The germline V gene encodes CDR1 DFQATT and CDR2 SNEGSKA (reference sequence). The ends lost 2 bases at V and 6 bases at J; junction bases unmatched: 9. The CDR3 sequence is 15 residues long. The CDR3 coding sequence is TGCAGTGCTAGATTTTCGGGGACAGGACGCAATGAGCAGTTCTTC. Translated, it gives CSARFSGTGRNEQFF.

This clonotype was picked up many times. The rearrangement uses TRBV5-1 and TRBJ2-3; 10 nucleotides match TRBD2. CDR1 and CDR2 (germline): SGHRS, YFSETQ. V shed 2 bases and J 3 bases; nucleotides not matched to a gene: 12. There are 18 residues in the CDR3. The CDR3: CASSFLGSSGRVTDTQYF. For the CDR3, the DNA is TGCGCCAGCAGCTTTCTTGGCTCGAGCGGGAGGGTGACAGATACGCAGTATTTT.

The chain recombines TRBV29-1 with TRBJ2-7, with D maybe TRBD2 (6 bases). The V gene lost 5 bases and the J gene lost 5 bases, with 13 bases spanning the gap. This CDR3 contains 12 residues. The germline V gene has CDR1 SQVTM and CDR2 ANQGSEA. This CDR3 reads CSVRRGRDEQYF. CDR3 nucleotides: TGCAGCGTTCGACGGGGGAGAGACGAGCAGTACTTC.